This TCR beta chain was sequenced in a study of blood T cells in healthy people across ages. This clonotype was counted a few times. The antigen is not known. The CDR3 consists of 13 residues. V was pared by 5 bases and J by 4 bases, with 11 bases between. Germline loops: CDR1 SEHNR, CDR2 FQNEAQ (reference sequence). They isolated at least 6.5 million PBMCs from each sample. Next came a second PCR, run for about 7 to 12 cycles, which used a sample-barcoded 5' primer along with a J-beta primer mix. A single record per CDR3 protein comes from TCRdb applying MiXCR to the 5' RACE reads. Of 1.5 million to 1.8 million distinct CDR3 sequences in the sample, 40% to 45% were seen once. Regarding the study as a whole: Significant beta diversity loss was already apparent by age around 40, declining roughly linearly.

The sequencing sample was made of blood. This chain links TRBV7-9 with TRBJ1-1, with D unresolved. The TCR originated in a woman aged 18-35 years in good health. CDR3 sequence: CASSQTAGTEAFF. CDR3 bases: TGTGCCAGCAGCCAGACTGCGGGCACTGAAGCTTTCTTT.